This TCR beta chain was identified in a study of regulatory T cells in long-lasting Graves disease. Across the study: Graves' patients who were just diagnosed had used antithyroid drugs for under 3 months.

The CDR3 length is 14 residues. Trimming removed 5 bases from V and 2 bases from J, with 13 bases in between. Germline CDR1 GTSNPN, CDR2 SVGIG (reference sequence). This sample's time point: newly diagnosed GD, antithyroid drugs for less than 3 months. TCR sequences were obtained from RNA taken from PBMCs. Study-level points and caveats: Newly diagnosed disease favored TRBV20-1 and TRBJ2-1 over persistent disease.

This clonotype turned up a few times. No antigen is known for it. Building of the TCR beta libraries involved iRepertoire HTBI primers and Arm-PCR of CDR3 regions. TCRdb recomputed calls from the multiplex PCR reads with MiXCR, one row per CDR3 protein. The profile shows roughly 500,000 distinct CDR3 sequences, around 12% of them singletons. A further study also used this sample, focusing on T cells in Graves' hyperthyroidism and ophthalmopathy. Turning to that study: Used for diagnoses were clinical symptoms, serum thyroxine and TRAb, thyroid ultrasound and orbital computed tomography. Most expanded thyroid clonotypes above 0.001 recurred in blood.

The sample in question was peripheral blood mononuclear cells (PBMCs), obtained at new diagnosis, from a patient treated with antithyroid drugs. This TCR derives from a woman in her twenties or thirties with Graves disease. This sequence joins TRBV30 and TRBJ2-1; the D gene is possibly TRBD2 (7 bases). The CDR3 DNA sequence: TGTGCCTGGGAAGGGGGGGGTGCCTACAATGAGCAGTTCTTC. It is translated as CAWEGGGAYNEQFF.